This TCR beta chain is from a study of T cell responses to AZD1222 COVID-19 vaccine. V lost 4 bases and J lost 5, with 8 bases in between. Germline values: CDR1 MDHEN, CDR2 SYDVKM. CDR3 length: 12 residues. Study-level results: After the peak T cell response, and only then, were repertoires sampled. Two AZD1222 administrations were followed by greater Spike-specific TCR breadth and depth.

Clones were sequenced by immunoSEQ multiplex PCR, and TCRdb holds only the in-frame ones, with some missing. The data contain 140,000 to 150,000 clones, roughly 91% of them seen just once; the ten biggest clones take up 7.5% to 9.5%. On this clone: Its specificity is unknown.

The TCR comes from an adult in good health. The gene calls are TRBV28 and TRBJ1-2; D ambiguous. The sample here was peripheral blood, taken on day 0 of AZD1222 vaccination. Here the CDR3 DNA reads TGTGCCAGCAGTTCAAATTCGTATGGCTACACCTTC. The encoded protein is CASSSNSYGYTF.